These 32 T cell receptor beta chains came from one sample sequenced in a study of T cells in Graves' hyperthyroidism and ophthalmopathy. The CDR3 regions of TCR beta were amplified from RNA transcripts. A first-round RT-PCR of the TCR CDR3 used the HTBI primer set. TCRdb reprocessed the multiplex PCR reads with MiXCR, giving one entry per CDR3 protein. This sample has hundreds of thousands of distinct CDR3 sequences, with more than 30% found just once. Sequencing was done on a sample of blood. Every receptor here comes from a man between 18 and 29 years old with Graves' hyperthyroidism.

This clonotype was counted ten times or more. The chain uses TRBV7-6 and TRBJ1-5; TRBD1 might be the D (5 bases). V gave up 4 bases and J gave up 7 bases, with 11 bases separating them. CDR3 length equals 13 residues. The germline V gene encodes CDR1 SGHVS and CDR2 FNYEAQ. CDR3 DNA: TGTGCCAGCAGCTGGGGGGGGGAGCAGCCCCAGCATTTT. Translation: CASSWGGEQPQHF.

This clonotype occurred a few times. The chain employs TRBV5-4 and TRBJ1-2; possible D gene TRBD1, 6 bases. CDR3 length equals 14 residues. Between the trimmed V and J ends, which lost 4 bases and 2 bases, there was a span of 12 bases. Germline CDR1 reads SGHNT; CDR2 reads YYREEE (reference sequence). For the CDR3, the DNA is TGTGCCAGCAGCCCGGACAGATACAACTATGGCTACACCTTC. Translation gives CASSPDRYNYGYTF.

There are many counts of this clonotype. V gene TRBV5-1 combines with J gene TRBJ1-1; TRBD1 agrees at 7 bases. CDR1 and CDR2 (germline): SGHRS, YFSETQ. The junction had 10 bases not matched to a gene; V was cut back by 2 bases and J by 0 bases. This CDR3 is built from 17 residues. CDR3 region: CASSLRQGGIMNTEAFF. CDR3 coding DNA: TGCGCCAGCAGCTTAAGACAGGGAGGGATCATGAACACTGAAGCTTTCTTT.

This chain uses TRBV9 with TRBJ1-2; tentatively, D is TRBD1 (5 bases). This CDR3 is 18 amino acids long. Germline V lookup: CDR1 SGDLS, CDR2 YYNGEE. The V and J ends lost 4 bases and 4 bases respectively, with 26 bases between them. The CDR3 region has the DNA TGTGCCAGCAGCTCCCTTGGCCCGGGGCCATCTATCGCCTATGGCTACACCTTC. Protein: CASSSLGPGPSIAYGYTF.

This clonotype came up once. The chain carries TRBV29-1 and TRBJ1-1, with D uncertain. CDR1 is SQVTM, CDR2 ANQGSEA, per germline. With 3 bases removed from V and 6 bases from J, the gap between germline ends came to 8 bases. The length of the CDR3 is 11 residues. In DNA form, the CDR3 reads TGCAGCGTTGACAGTCTACCTGAAGCTTTCTTT. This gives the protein CSVDSLPEAFF.

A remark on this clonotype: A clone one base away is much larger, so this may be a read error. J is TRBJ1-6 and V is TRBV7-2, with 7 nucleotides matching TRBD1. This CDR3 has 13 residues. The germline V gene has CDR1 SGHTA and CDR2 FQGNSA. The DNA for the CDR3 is TGTGCCTGCAGCTTAGGGGGACAGTCACCCCTCCACTTT. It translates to CACSLGGQSPLHF. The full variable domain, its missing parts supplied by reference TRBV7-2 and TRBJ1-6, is GAGVSQSPSNKVTEKGKDVELRCDPISGHTALYWYRQSLGQGLEFLIYFQGNSAPDKSGLPSDRFSAERTGGSVSTLTIQRTQQEDSAVYLCACSLGGQSPLHFGNGTRLTVT.

CDR3 sequence: CASSPSPTRDEQYF. CDR3 coding DNA: TGTGCCAGCAGCCCTTCACCCACCAGGGACGAGCAGTACTTC. The V gene is TRBV7-9, the J gene TRBJ2-7, with D perhaps TRBD1 (5 bases). This CDR3 has 14 amino acids. Germline values: CDR1 SEHNR, CDR2 FQNEAQ (reference sequence). The V gene lost 5 bases and the J gene lost 5 bases, with 16 bases spanning the gap.

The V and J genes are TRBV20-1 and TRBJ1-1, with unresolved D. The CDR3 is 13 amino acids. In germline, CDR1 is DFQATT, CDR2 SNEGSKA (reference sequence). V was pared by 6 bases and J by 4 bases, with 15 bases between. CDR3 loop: CSASSLASTEAFF. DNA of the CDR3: TGCAGTGCCAGCAGCTTAGCATCCACTGAAGCTTTCTTT.

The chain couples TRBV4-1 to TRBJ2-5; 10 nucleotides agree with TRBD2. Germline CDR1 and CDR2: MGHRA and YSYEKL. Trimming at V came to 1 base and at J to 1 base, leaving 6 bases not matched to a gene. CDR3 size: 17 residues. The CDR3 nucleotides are TGCGCCAGCAGCCAAGTCCCCGGACTAGCGGCCCAAGAGACCCAGTACTTC. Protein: CASSQVPGLAAQETQYF.

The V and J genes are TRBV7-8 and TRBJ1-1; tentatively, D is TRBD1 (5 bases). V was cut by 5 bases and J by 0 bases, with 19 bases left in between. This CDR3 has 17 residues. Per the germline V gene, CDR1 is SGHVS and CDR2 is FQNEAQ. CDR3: CASSPGGRLILNTEAFF. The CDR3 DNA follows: TGTGCCAGCAGCCCCGGGGGACGACTCATTTTGAACACTGAAGCTTTCTTT. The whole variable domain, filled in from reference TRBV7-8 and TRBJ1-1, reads GAGVSQSPRYKVAKRGQDVALRCDPISGHVSLFWYQQALGQGPEFLTYFQNEAQLDKSGLPSDRFFAERPEGSVSTLKIQRTQQEDSAVYLCASSPGGRLILNTEAFFGQGTRLTVV.

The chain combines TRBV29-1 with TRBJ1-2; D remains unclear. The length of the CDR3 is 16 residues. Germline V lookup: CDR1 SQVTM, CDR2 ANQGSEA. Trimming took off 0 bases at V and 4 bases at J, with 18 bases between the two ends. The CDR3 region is CSVEDTGYEGTYGYTF. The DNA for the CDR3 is TGCAGCGTTGAAGATACGGGATATGAGGGTACCTATGGCTACACCTTC.

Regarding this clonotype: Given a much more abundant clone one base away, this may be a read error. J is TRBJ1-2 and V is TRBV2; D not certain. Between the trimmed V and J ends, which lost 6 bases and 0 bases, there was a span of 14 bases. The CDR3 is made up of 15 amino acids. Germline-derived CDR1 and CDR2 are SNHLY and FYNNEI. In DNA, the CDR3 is TGTGCCAGCAGCGAGGAACTTGCCCCTAACTATGGCTACACCTTC. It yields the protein CASSEELAPNYGYTF.

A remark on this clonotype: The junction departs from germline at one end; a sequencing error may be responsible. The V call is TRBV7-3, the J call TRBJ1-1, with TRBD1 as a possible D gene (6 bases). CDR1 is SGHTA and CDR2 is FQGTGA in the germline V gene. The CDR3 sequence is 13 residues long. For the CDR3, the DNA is TGCGCCAGCAGCCAATTACAGGGAGGAGCAGCTTTCTTT. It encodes CASSQLQGGAAFF.

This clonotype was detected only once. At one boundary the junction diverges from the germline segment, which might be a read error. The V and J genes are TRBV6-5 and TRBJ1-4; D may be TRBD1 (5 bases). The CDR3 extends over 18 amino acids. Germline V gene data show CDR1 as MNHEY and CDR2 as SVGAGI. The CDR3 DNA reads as TGTGCCATCAGTTACGCTTTCGGGGGTCCCACAACTAATGAAAAACTGTTTTTT. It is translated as CAISYAFGGPTTNEKLFF.

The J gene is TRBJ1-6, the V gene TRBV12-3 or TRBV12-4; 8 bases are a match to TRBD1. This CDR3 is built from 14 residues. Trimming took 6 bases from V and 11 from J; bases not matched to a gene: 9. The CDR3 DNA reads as TGTGCCAGCAGGGGGACAGGCGTTATGGCACCCCTCCACTTT. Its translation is CASRGTGVMAPLHF.

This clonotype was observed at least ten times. The CDR3 nucleotides read TGTGCCAGCACCTCCCAGGGGAACAATCAGCCCCAGCATTTT. Amino acids: CASTSQGNNQPQHF. The J gene is TRBJ1-5, the V gene TRBV12-3 or TRBV12-4, with a tentative D call TRBD1 (6 bases). This CDR3 region has 14 residues. V was pared by 7 bases and J by 3 bases, with 13 bases between.

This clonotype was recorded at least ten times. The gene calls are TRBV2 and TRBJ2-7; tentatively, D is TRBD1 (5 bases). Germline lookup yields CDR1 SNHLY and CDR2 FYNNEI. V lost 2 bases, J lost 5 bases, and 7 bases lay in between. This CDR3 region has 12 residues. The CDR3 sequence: CASSELGHEQYF. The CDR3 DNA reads TGTGCCAGCAGTGAATTGGGGCACGAGCAGTACTTC. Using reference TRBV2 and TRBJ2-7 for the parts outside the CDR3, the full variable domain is EPEVTQTPSHQVTQMGQEVILRCVPISNHLYFYWYRQILGQKVEFLVSFYNNEISEKSEIFDDQFSVERPDGSNFTLKIRSTKLEDSAMYFCASSELGHEQYFGPGTRLTVT.

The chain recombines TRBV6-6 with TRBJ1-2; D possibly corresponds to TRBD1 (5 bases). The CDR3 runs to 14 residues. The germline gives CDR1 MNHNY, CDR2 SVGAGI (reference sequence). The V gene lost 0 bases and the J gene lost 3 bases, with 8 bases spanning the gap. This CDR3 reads CASSYSGGHYGYTF. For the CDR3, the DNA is TGTGCCAGCAGTTACTCTGGGGGACACTATGGCTACACCTTC.

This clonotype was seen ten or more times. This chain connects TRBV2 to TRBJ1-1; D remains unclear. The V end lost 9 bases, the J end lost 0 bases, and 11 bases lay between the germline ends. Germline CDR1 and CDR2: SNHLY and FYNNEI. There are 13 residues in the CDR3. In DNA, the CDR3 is TGTGCCAGGAGACGAACGTTGAACACTGAAGCTTTCTTT. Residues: CARRRTLNTEAFF.

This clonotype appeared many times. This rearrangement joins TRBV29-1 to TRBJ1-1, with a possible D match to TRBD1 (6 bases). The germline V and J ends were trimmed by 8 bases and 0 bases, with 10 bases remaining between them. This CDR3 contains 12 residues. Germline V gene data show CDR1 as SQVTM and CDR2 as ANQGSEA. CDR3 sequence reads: CSCWGLNTEAFF. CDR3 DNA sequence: TGCAGCTGCTGGGGGCTGAACACTGAAGCTTTCTTT. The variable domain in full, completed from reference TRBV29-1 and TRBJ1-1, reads SAVISQKPSRDICQRGTSLTIQCQVDSQVTMMFWYRQQPGQSLTLIATANQGSEATYESGFVIDKFPISRPNLTFSTLTVSNMSPEDSSIYLCSCWGLNTEAFFGQGTRLTVV.

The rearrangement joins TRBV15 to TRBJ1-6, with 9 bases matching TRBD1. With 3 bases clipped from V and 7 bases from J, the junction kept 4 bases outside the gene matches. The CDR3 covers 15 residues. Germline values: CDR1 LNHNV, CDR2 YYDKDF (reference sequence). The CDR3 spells CATSSLQGANSPLHF. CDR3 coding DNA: TGTGCCACCAGCAGTTTACAGGGGGCGAATTCACCCCTCCACTTT.

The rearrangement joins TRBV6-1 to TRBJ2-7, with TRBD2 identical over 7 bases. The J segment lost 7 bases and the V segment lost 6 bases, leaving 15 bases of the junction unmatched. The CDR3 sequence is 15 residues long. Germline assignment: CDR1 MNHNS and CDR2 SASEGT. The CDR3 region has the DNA TGTGCCAGCAGCGCCCTAACGGGGACCGGGGGGGAGCAGTACTTC. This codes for CASSALTGTGGEQYF.

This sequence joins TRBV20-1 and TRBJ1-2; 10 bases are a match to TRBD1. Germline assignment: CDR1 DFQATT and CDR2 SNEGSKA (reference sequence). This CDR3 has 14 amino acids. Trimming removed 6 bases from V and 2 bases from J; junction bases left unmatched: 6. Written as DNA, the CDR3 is TGCAGTGCCCCCCGACAGGGGGCAAACTATGGCTACACCTTC. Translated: CSAPRQGANYGYTF.

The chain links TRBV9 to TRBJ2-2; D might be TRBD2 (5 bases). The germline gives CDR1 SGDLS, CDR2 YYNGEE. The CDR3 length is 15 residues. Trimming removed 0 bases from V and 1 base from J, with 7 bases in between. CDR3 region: CASSVGGLNTGELFF. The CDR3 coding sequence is TGTGCCAGCAGCGTAGGAGGGTTGAACACCGGGGAGCTGTTTTTT.

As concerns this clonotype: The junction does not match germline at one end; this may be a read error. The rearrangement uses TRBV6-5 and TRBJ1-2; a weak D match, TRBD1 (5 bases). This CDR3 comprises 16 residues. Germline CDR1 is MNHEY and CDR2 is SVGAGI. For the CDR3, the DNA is TGTGCCATCAGTTACCGAGGGGCAGGATCTAACTATGGCTACACCTTC. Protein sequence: CAISYRGAGSNYGYTF.

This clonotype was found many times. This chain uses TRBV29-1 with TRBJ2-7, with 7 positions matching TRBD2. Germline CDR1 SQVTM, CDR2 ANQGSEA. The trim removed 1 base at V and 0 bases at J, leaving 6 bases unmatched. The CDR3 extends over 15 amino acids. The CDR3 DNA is TGCAGCGTTGAAGTGGGACTAACAAGCTCCTACGAGCAGTACTTC. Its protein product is CSVEVGLTSSYEQYF.

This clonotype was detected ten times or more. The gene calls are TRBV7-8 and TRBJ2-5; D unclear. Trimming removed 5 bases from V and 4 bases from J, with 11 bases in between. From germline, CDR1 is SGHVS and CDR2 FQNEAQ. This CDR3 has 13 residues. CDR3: CASSVRAAETQYF. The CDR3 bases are TGTGCCAGCAGCGTCCGGGCTGCAGAGACCCAGTACTTC. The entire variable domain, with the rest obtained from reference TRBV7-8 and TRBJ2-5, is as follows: GAGVSQSPRYKVAKRGQDVALRCDPISGHVSLFWYQQALGQGPEFLTYFQNEAQLDKSGLPSDRFFAERPEGSVSTLKIQRTQQEDSAVYLCASSVRAAETQYFGPGTRLLVL.

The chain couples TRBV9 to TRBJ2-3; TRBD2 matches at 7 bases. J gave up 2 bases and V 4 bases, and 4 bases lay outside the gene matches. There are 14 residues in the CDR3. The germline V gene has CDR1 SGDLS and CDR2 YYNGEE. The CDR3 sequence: CASSPGTNTDTQYF. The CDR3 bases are TGTGCCAGCAGCCCCGGGACTAACACAGATACGCAGTATTTT.

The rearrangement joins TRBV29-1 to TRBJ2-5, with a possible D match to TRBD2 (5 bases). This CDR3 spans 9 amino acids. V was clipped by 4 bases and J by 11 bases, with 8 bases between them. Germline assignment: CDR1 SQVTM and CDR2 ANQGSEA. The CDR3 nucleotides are TGCAGCGTTGCCGAGGGACAGTACTTC. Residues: CSVAEGQYF. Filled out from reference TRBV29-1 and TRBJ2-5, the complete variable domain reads SAVISQKPSRDICQRGTSLTIQCQVDSQVTMMFWYRQQPGQSLTLIATANQGSEATYESGFVIDKFPISRPNLTFSTLTVSNMSPEDSSIYLCSVAEGQYFGPGTRLLVL.

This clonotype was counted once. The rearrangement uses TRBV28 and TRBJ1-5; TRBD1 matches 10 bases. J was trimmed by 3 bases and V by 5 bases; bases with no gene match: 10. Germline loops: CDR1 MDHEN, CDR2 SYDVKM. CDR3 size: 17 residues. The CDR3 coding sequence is TGTGCCAGCAGTATATCCGGGACAGGGGACTACAATCAGCCCCAGCATTTT. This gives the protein CASSISGTGDYNQPQHF.

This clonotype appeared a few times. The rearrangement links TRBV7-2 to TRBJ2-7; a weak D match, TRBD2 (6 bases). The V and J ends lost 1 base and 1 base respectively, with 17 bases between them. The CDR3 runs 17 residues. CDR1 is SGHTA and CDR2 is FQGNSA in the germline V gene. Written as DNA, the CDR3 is TGTGCCAGCAGCTTAGACGGCGGGGCCTTTGGATCCTACGAGCAGTACTTC. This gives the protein CASSLDGGAFGSYEQYF.

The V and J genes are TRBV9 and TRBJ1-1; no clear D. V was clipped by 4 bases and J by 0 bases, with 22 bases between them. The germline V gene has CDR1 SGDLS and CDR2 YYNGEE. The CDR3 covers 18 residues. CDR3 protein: CASSLEAPWSGMNTEAFF. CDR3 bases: TGTGCCAGCAGCTTAGAGGCTCCCTGGTCAGGCATGAACACTGAAGCTTTCTTT. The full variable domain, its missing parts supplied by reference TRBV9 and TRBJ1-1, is DSGVTQTPKHLITATGQRVTLRCSPRSGDLSVYWYQQSLDQGLQFLIQYYNGEERAKGNILERFSAQQFPDLHSELNLSSLELGDSALYFCASSLEAPWSGMNTEAFFGQGTRLTVV.